Many counts were recorded for the clone carrying this T cell receptor beta chain. V dropped 5 bases and J dropped 5; count of bases not matched to a gene: 9. This CDR3 is 14 amino acids long. Patients were all untreated before their thyroid surgery. The sample belongs to a study of metastatic and nonmetastatic thyroid tumors. TCRdb reprocessed the PCR reads via MiXCR. The sample lists about 40,000 clones; roughly 10% were seen once. This chain joins TRBV12-3 or TRBV12-4 and TRBJ2-7, with 7 bases identical to TRBD2. Specimen: blood. The TCR was taken from a female donor with papillary thyroid cancer or a benign thyroid nodule (not recorded which). Some clones in this sample may be carry-over from other donors' samples. The CDR3 loop reads CASSRGREWNEQYF. The CDR3, as DNA: TGTGCCAGCAGTAGAGGGCGGGAGTGGAACGAGCAGTACTTC.